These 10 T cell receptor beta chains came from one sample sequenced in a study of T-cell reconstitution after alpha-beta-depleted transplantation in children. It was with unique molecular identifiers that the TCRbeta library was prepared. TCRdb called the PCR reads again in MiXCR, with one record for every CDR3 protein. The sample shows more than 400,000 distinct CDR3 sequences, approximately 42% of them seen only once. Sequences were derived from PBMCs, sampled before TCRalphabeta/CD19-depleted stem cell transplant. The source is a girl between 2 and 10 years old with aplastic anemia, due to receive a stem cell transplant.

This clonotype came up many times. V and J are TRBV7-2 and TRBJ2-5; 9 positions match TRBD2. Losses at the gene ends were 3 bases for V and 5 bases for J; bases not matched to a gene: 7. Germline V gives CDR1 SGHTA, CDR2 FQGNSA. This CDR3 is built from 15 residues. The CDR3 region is CASSFPGLAWETQYF. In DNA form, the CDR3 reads TGTGCCAGCAGCTTCCCGGGACTAGCCTGGGAGACCCAGTACTTC.

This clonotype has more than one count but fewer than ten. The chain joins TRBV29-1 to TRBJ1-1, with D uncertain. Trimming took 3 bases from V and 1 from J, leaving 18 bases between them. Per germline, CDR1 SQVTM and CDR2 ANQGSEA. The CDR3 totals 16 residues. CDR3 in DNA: TGCAGCGTTGAGCGGACCCGTGAGGCCTGGAACACTGAAGCTTTCTTT. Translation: CSVERTREAWNTEAFF.

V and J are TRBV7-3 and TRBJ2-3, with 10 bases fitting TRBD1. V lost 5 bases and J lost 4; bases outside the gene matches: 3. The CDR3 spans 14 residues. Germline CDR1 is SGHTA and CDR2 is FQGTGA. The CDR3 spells CASSRGTGADTQYF. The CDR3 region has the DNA TGTGCCAGCAGCCGCGGGACAGGGGCAGATACGCAGTATTTT.

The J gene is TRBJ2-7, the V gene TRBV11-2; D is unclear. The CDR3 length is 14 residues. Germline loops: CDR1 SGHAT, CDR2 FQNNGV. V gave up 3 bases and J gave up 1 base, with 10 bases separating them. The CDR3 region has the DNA TGTGCCAGCAGCTTGGGCACGCTATCCTACGAGCAGTACTTC. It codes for CASSLGTLSYEQYF.

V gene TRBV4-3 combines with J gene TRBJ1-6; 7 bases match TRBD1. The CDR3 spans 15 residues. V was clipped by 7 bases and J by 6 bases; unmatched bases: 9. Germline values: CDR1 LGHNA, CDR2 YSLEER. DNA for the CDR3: TGCGCCAGCAACGTCCGACAGGGAGGTAATTCACCCCTCCACTTT. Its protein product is CASNVRQGGNSPLHF.

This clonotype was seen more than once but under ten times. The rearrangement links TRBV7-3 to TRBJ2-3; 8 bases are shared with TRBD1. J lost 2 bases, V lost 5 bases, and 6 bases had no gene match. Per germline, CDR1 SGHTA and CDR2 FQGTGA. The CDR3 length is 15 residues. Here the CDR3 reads CASSNRGANTDTQYF. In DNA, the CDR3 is TGTGCCAGCAGCAACAGGGGGGCGAACACAGATACGCAGTATTTT.

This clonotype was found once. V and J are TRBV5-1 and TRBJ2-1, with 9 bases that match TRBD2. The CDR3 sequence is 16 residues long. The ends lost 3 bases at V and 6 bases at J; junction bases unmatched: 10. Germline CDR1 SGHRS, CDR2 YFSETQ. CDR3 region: CASSWTGTSKLNEQFF. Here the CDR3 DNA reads TGCGCCAGCAGCTGGACCGGGACTAGCAAGCTCAATGAGCAGTTCTTC. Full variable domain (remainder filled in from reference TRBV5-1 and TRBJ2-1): KAGVTQTPRYLIKTRGQQVTLSCSPISGHRSVSWYQQTPGQGLQFLFEYFSETQRNKGNFPGRFSGRQFSNSRSEMNVSTLELGDSALYLCASSWTGTSKLNEQFFGPGTRLTVL.

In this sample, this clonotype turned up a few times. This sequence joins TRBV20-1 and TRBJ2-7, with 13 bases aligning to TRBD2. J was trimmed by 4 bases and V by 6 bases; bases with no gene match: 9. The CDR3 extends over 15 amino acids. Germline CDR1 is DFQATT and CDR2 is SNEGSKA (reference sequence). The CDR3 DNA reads TGCAGTGCCCCGACCACTAGCGGGAGGGGGTACGAGCAGTACTTC. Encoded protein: CSAPTTSGRGYEQYF.

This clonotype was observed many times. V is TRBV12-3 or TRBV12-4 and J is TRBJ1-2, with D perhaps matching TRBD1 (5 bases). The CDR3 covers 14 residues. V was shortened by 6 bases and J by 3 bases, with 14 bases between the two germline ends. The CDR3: CASREGRVDYGYTF. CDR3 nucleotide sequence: TGTGCCAGCAGAGAGGGCAGGGTTGACTATGGCTACACCTTC.

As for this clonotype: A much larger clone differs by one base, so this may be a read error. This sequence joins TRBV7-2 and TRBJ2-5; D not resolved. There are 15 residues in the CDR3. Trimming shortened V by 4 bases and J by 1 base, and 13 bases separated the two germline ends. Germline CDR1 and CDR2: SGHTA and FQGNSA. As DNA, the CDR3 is TGTGCCAGCAGCTCGATCGGGTCTTCCCAAGAGACCCAGTACTTC. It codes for CASSSIGSSQETQYF.